These 8 T cell receptor beta chains share one sample of origin, sequenced in a study of OX40 agonist ivuxolimab in advanced cancers. Clones were read by immunoSEQ multiplex PCR, and TCRdb kept only the in-frame ones, dropping some. This sample yields some 62,000 clones, of which under 95% are seen a single time; about 4.8% belongs to the top ten. The sequenced sample was CD4+ or CD8+ T cells sorted from blood, obtained in a trial of the OX40 agonist ivuxolimab. The source of these receptors is an adult with an advanced solid tumor such as melanoma, head and neck, liver or kidney cancer.

J is TRBJ1-2 and V is TRBV28; D may be TRBD1 (6 bases). The V end lost 8 bases, the J end lost 3 bases, and 16 bases lay between the germline ends. Germline lookup yields CDR1 MDHEN and CDR2 SYDVKM. This CDR3 has 14 residues. CDR3 sequence (DNA): TGTGCCAGCTTTCAATCCAGGGGTGACTATGGCTACACCTTC. It codes for CASFQSRGDYGYTF.

This clone was counted a single time. CDR3 protein: CASSLLPGQGGSPLHF. CDR3 sequence (DNA): TGCGCCAGCAGCTTACTACCGGGACAGGGGGGATCACCCCTCCACTTT. The chain has TRBV5-1 and TRBJ1-6, with 11 bases fitting TRBD1. CDR1 SGHRS and CDR2 YFSETQ come from the germline V gene. V dropped 2 bases and J dropped 10; count of bases not matched to a gene: 8. The length of the CDR3 is 16 residues. Complete variable domain (other parts from reference TRBV5-1 and TRBJ1-6): KAGVTQTPRYLIKTRGQQVTLSCSPISGHRSVSWYQQTPGQGLQFLFEYFSETQRNKGNFPGRFSGRQFSNSRSEMNVSTLELGDSALYLCASSLLPGQGGSPLHFGNGTRLTVT.

The CDR3 here is CASSEFPGTGVVDTQYF. Written as DNA, the CDR3 is TGTGCCAGCAGTGAATTTCCAGGAACAGGGGTAGTAGATACGCAGTATTTT. The chain joins TRBV6-1 to TRBJ2-3; 7 positions match TRBD1. From germline, CDR1 is MNHNS and CDR2 SASEGT. The ends lost 2 bases at V and 5 bases at J; junction bases unmatched: 13. The CDR3 runs 17 residues.

The CDR3 protein is CASTAGAGTDTQYF. As DNA, the CDR3 is TGTGCCAGCACTGCGGGAGCGGGGACAGATACGCAGTATTTT. This sequence joins TRBV28 and TRBJ2-3; 7 bases line up with TRBD2. The CDR3 runs to 14 residues. The germline CDR1 and CDR2 sequences are MDHEN and SYDVKM. Losses at the gene ends were 7 bases for V and 3 bases for J; bases not matched to a gene: 7.

The chain is built from TRBV5-1 and TRBJ1-2, with D tentatively TRBD1 (6 bases). Trimming cost V 4 bases and J 3 bases, with 13 bases left between them. The CDR3 extends over 14 amino acids. The V gene's germline CDR1 is SGHRS and CDR2 YFSETQ. The CDR3 region has the DNA TGCGCCAGCAGCGTTCGGGGGCTGGACTATGGCTACACCTTC. Encoded protein: CASSVRGLDYGYTF.

This clone was counted a few times. The chain couples TRBV28 to TRBJ1-5, with D perhaps matching TRBD1 (5 bases). Per germline, CDR1 MDHEN and CDR2 SYDVKM. The V end lost 8 bases, the J end lost 4 bases, and 15 bases lay between the germline ends. CDR3 length: 14 amino acids. The CDR3 loop is CASPPSRGNQPQHF. CDR3 DNA sequence: TGTGCCAGCCCCCCGAGCCGGGGGAATCAGCCCCAGCATTTT.

The table lists this clone with a count of one. The chain joins TRBV19 to TRBJ2-7, with D perhaps matching TRBD2 (6 bases). This CDR3 contains 17 residues. CDR1 is LNHDA, CDR2 SQIVND, per germline (reference sequence). Between the trimmed V and J ends, which lost 1 base and 6 bases, there was a span of 22 bases. The DNA of the CDR3 is TGTGCCAGTAGTATAGTTCATCATCCTGCGGGGAGTGGCGAGCAGTACTTC. Protein product: CASSIVHHPAGSGEQYF.

The chain is built from TRBV19 and TRBJ1-1; unclear D gene. The CDR3 totals 13 residues. The germline V gene has CDR1 LNHDA and CDR2 SQIVND (reference sequence). V was trimmed by 5 bases and J by 3 bases, leaving 10 bases between them. This chain's CDR3 is CASSARSDTEAFF. The CDR3 nucleotides are TGTGCCAGTAGTGCCCGCTCTGACACTGAAGCTTTCTTT.